This T cell receptor (beta chain) was found in a study of Graves' ophthalmopathy and Graves' hyperthyroidism. Study overall: At initial diagnosis, peripheral blood was obtained, and this preceded any treatment. Study-wide results and limits: Most clonotypes expanded in thyroid above 0.001 frequency were present in blood too.

Diagnosis was based on clinical symptoms, serum thyroxine, TRAb, thyroid ultrasound and orbital computed tomography. Sampling over 7.5 ml of fresh peripheral blood provided the PBMCs. CDR3 length: 14 residues. V lost 4 bases and J lost 2, with 9 bases in between. The V gene's germline CDR1 is KGHSY and CDR2 FQNENV. In this sample, this clonotype turned up many times. The antigen is unknown. Amplification from RNA transcripts yielded the TCR beta CDR3 regions. An opening RT-PCR round employed HTBI primers and preceded a second-round multiplex PCR. Each CDR3 protein is one row after TCRdb ran MiXCR on the multiplex PCR reads. The table records hundreds of thousands of distinct CDR3 sequences, about 20% of them present only once.

V is TRBV16 and J is TRBJ1-3, with D possibly TRBD1 on 5 matching bases. The TCR originated in a woman between 18 and 30 years old with stable Graves' hyperthyroidism. Some clones in this sample may be carry-over from other donors' samples. Sample: peripheral blood. CDR3 coding DNA: TGTGCCAGCAGCCCGGGCAGGGCTGGAAACACCATATATTTT. It yields the protein CASSPGRAGNTIYF.